These 2 T cell receptor beta chains originate from one sample sequenced in a study of T-cell reconstitution after alpha-beta-depleted transplantation in children. Unique molecular identifiers were incorporated during preparation of the TCRbeta library. TCRdb used MiXCR to reprocess the PCR reads, holding one entry per CDR3 protein. This sample has fewer than 400,000 distinct CDR3 sequences; over 20% occur once, and the top ten carry less than 4.5%. Sequencing was performed on PBMCs from the stem cell graft donor, taken from the stem cell graft. Receptors were obtained from a human donor who donated a stem cell graft to a child with acute myeloid leukemia.

This clonotype was counted many times. The rearrangement links TRBV20-1 to TRBJ2-7; TRBD2 matches at 7 bases. The V gene's germline CDR1 is DFQATT and CDR2 SNEGSKA (reference sequence). This CDR3 spans 13 amino acids. Trimming cost V 4 bases and J 2 bases; bases outside gene matches: 5. The CDR3 DNA is TGCAGTGCTATCCGTCTAGCGGCCTACGAGCAGTACTTC. This sequence encodes CSAIRLAAYEQYF.

The V and J genes are TRBV27 and TRBJ1-2; D is undetermined. The V end was cut by 2 bases, the J end by 8 bases, with 12 bases between. The length of the CDR3 is 13 residues. The germline gives CDR1 MNHEY, CDR2 SMNVEV (reference sequence). The chain's CDR3 is CASSLTAAQGYTF. The CDR3 nucleotides are TGTGCCAGCAGTTTAACAGCGGCCCAGGGCTACACCTTC.